These 29 T cell receptor beta chains were all obtained from the same sample, sequenced in a study of human T cells and chemical hapten exposure (dated by TCRdb to the early 2020s). Preparation of the library involved RACE. TCRdb shows the sequencer as NextSeq 500. TCRdb passed the public sequencing reads through fastp at Q25 and MiXCR, retaining productive beta sequences. Records with the same CDR3 protein are collapsed into one entry carrying the most frequent genes and DNA. The sample data list around 160,000 distinct CDR3 sequences, and more than 12% of these were observed just once. Around 1.7% of the sample is taken by the ten largest. The time point tag for this specimen amounts to: patch test 1, 2 weeks after DPC sensitization. Read against the paper, the sample's treatment or condition label means: therapeutic diphenylcyclopropenone sensitization with weekly scalp DPC. This specimen consisted of whole blood, obtained in connection with sensitization to the hapten diphenylcyclopropenone (DPC). The receptors shown here come from a woman in her twenties or thirties with alopecia areata. Some clones in this sample may be carry-over from other donors' samples.

J is TRBJ1-6 and V is TRBV12-3 or TRBV12-4; D is possibly TRBD1 (5 bases). This CDR3 is built from 14 residues. Trimming pared 2 bases from V and 7 bases from J, leaving 9 bases between. The CDR3 nucleotides read TGTGCCAGCAGTTTAAAAGGGGCAAATTCACCCCTCCACTTT. As protein: CASSLKGANSPLHF.

The J gene is TRBJ2-7, the V gene TRBV7-9; weak D call: TRBD1 (6 bases). Germline V gene sequence: CDR1 SEHNR, CDR2 FQNEAQ (reference sequence). With 5 bases removed from V and 2 bases from J, the gap between germline ends came to 10 bases. This CDR3 contains 13 residues. CDR3 residues: CASSNRVTYEQYF. The CDR3 DNA sequence: TGTGCCAGCAGCAACAGGGTTACCTACGAGCAGTACTTC.

This clonotype was counted only a few times. The genes are TRBV19 and TRBJ1-4; possibly TRBD1 for D (5 bases). Germline V lookup: CDR1 LNHDA, CDR2 SQIVND (reference sequence). Trimming left V 1 base short and J 0 bases short, with 15 bases between. The CDR3 spans 18 residues. The CDR3 loop is CASSIVGRKMATNEKLFF. The CDR3 DNA reads TGTGCCAGTAGTATAGTGGGACGAAAAATGGCAACTAATGAAAAACTGTTTTTT.

V is TRBV6-5 and J is TRBJ1-2, with unresolved D. V was pared by 11 bases and J by 7 bases, with 17 bases between. The CDR3 is 12 residues long. The V gene's germline CDR1 is MNHEY and CDR2 SVGAGI. The CDR3 sequence: CAVTGKMGGYTF. In DNA form, the CDR3 reads TGTGCCGTCACGGGGAAAATGGGTGGCTACACCTTC.

In its sample, this clonotype was seen a few times. This chain uses TRBV19 with TRBJ2-1, with a possible D match to TRBD1 (5 bases). CDR1 and CDR2 from the germline V gene are LNHDA and SQIVND (reference sequence). This CDR3 comprises 15 residues. The ends were cut back, 5 bases at V and 7 bases at J, with 18 bases in the middle. The CDR3: CASSQIQGSGNEQFF. The CDR3 bases are TGTGCCAGTAGTCAAATCCAGGGTTCTGGGAATGAGCAGTTCTTC.

This clonotype was picked up a small number of times. The chain couples TRBV4-1 to TRBJ2-4; 15 bases line up with TRBD2. Germline lookup yields CDR1 MGHRA and CDR2 YSYEKL. CDR3 length: 16 residues. J gave up 8 bases and V 4 bases, and 6 bases lay outside the gene matches. CDR3: CASSLGLAGGIDIQYF. The CDR3 region has the DNA TGCGCCAGCAGCCTGGGACTAGCGGGAGGAATTGACATTCAGTACTTC.

The chain is built from TRBV28 and TRBJ2-7; D is unresolved. With 6 bases removed from V and 6 bases from J, the gap between germline ends came to 9 bases. This CDR3 has 11 residues. Germline-derived CDR1 and CDR2 are MDHEN and SYDVKM. As DNA, the CDR3 is TGTGCCAGCAGGGCCACCGGCGAGCAGTACTTC. It is translated as CASRATGEQYF. Drawing the rest from reference TRBV28 and TRBJ2-7, the complete variable domain is DVKVTQSSRYLVKRTGEKVFLECVQDMDHENMFWYRQDPGLGLRLIYFSYDVKMKEKGDIPEGYSVSREKKERFSLILESASTNQTSMYLCASRATGEQYFGPGTRLTVT.

This chain uses TRBV18 with TRBJ1-4; D is undetermined. The germline CDR1 and CDR2 sequences are KGHSH and LQKENI. The length of the CDR3 is 12 residues. V lost 3 bases to trimming and J lost 4 bases, with 3 bases between them. The CDR3 reads CASSPYNEKLFF. The DNA for the CDR3 is TGTGCCAGCTCACCCTATAATGAAAAACTGTTTTTT.

The chain uses TRBV7-2 and TRBJ1-4; 9 nucleotides align to TRBD1. The CDR3 is made up of 14 amino acids. Per germline, CDR1 SGHTA and CDR2 FQGNSA. V was clipped by 5 bases and J by 7 bases; unmatched bases: 5. CDR3 in amino acids: CASSPGQGSEKLFF. The CDR3 DNA reads TGTGCCAGCAGCCCGGGACAGGGCTCTGAAAAACTGTTTTTT.

The chain uses TRBV5-1 and TRBJ1-4; D gene uncertain. Between the trimmed V and J ends, which lost 0 bases and 4 bases, there was a span of 7 bases. This CDR3 spans 14 amino acids. The germline CDR1 and CDR2 sequences are SGHRS and YFSETQ. The CDR3 loop is CASSLDGLNEKLFF. CDR3 DNA: TGCGCCAGCAGCTTGGACGGGCTTAATGAAAAACTGTTTTTT. Using reference TRBV5-1 and TRBJ1-4 for the parts outside the CDR3, the full variable domain is KAGVTQTPRYLIKTRGQQVTLSCSPISGHRSVSWYQQTPGQGLQFLFEYFSETQRNKGNFPGRFSGRQFSNSRSEMNVSTLELGDSALYLCASSLDGLNEKLFFGSGTQLSVL.

The V and J genes are TRBV28 and TRBJ2-5, with D possibly matching TRBD1 (6 bases). Germline V CDR1 and CDR2: MDHEN, SYDVKM. Trimming shortened V by 5 bases and J by 1 base, and 17 bases separated the two germline ends. The CDR3 totals 16 residues. The CDR3 region has the DNA TGTGCCAGCAGTACAAACCATGGACAGATCCAAGAGACCCAGTACTTC. It translates to CASSTNHGQIQETQYF.

This chain connects TRBV19 to TRBJ2-1; 9 nucleotides agree with TRBD1. Germline V gene lookup returns CDR1 LNHDA and CDR2 SQIVND (reference sequence). There are 15 residues in the CDR3. Losses at the gene ends were 1 base for V and 10 bases for J; bases not matched to a gene: 8. The CDR3 sequence: CASSIVGTGSREQFF. The CDR3 DNA sequence: TGTGCCAGTAGTATAGTTGGGACAGGGTCACGGGAGCAGTTCTTC. The variable domain in full, with the rest retrieved from reference TRBV19 and TRBJ2-1, is DGGITQSPKYLFRKEGQNVTLSCEQNLNHDAMYWYRQDPGQGLRLIYYSQIVNDFQKGDIAEGYSVSREKKESFPLTVTSAQKNPTAFYLCASSIVGTGSREQFFGPGTRLTVL.

CDR3 nucleotides: TGCAGTGCTAGTATGCGGGCGGGCTCCTACAATGAGCAGTTCTTC. Translating gives CSASMRAGSYNEQFF. The chain employs TRBV20-1 and TRBJ2-1; weak D call: TRBD2 (5 bases). Germline V gene lookup returns CDR1 DFQATT and CDR2 SNEGSKA (reference sequence). With 3 bases removed from V and 0 bases from J, the gap between germline ends came to 12 bases. The CDR3 loop spans 15 amino acids.

This clonotype showed up just a few times. V is TRBV12-2 and J is TRBJ1-2; the table's D call TRBD1 went unverified against the DNA. TRBV12-2 is a listed pseudogene. CDR3 length: 13 amino acids. CDR3 protein: CASPPQGGYGYTF. CDR3 DNA sequence: TGTGCAAGTCCCCCCCAGGGCGGGTATGGCTACACCTTC.

The V and J genes are TRBV28 and TRBJ2-7; 8 bases fit TRBD1. V was pared by 3 bases and J by 3 bases, with 4 bases of the junction left unmatched. Germline CDR1 reads MDHEN; CDR2 reads SYDVKM. This CDR3 spans 14 amino acids. The CDR3 DNA reads TGTGCCAGCAGTTTCAACAGGGGGAACTACGAGCAGTACTTC. Its translation: CASSFNRGNYEQYF.

The V call is TRBV18, the J call TRBJ1-4; 8 bases match TRBD1. In germline, CDR1 is KGHSH, CDR2 LQKENI. The CDR3 contains 16 residues. Trimming at V came to 4 bases and at J to 0 bases, leaving 4 bases not matched to a gene. The CDR3 protein is CASSRSDRATNEKLFF. The CDR3 DNA reads TGTGCCAGCTCACGCTCGGACAGGGCAACTAATGAAAAACTGTTTTTT.

This clonotype occurred many times. The chain uses TRBV5-1 and TRBJ1-6; 8 bases align to TRBD1. After removal of 0 bases from V and 8 bases from J, the junction contained 1 base not matched to a gene. The germline CDR1 and CDR2 sequences are SGHRS and YFSETQ. The CDR3 has 14 amino acids. For the CDR3, the DNA is TGCGCCAGCAGCTTGGAGACAGGGGATTCACCCCTCCACTTT. This translates into CASSLETGDSPLHF.

This clonotype has at least ten counts. The chain recombines TRBV7-3 with TRBJ2-2; 8 nucleotides agree with TRBD1. Germline assignment: CDR1 SGHTA and CDR2 FQGTGA. CDR3 length: 15 residues. V was pared by 8 bases and J by 4 bases, with 9 bases of the junction left unmatched. CDR3 bases: TGTGCCAGCGCCCGAGGACAGGGTAGCACCGGGGAGCTGTTTTTT. Amino acids: CASARGQGSTGELFF.

The rearrangement uses TRBV7-2 and TRBJ1-5; 7 bases are shared with TRBD1. The CDR3 consists of 14 residues. With 8 bases clipped from V and 6 bases from J, the junction kept 10 bases outside the gene matches. Germline V gives CDR1 SGHTA, CDR2 FQGNSA. The CDR3 DNA reads TGTGCCAGCGGACGGACAGGATCGGCTCAGCCCCAGCATTTT. Protein sequence: CASGRTGSAQPQHF.

This clonotype was found a few times. This chain connects TRBV6-1 to TRBJ2-1; 9 bases agree with TRBD1. Germline V lookup: CDR1 MNHNS, CDR2 SASEGT. The junction had 5 bases not matched to a gene; V was cut back by 6 bases and J by 2 bases. CDR3 length: 15 residues. This chain's CDR3 is CASRTQGAAYNEQFF. The CDR3 DNA follows: TGTGCCAGCAGGACACAGGGGGCGGCCTACAATGAGCAGTTCTTC.

This CDR3 is CASSLGFTEQETQYF. DNA of the CDR3: TGTGCCAGCAGCTTAGGATTTACGGAACAAGAGACCCAGTACTTC. The chain recombines TRBV7-9 with TRBJ2-5, with D unclear. Germline V CDR1 and CDR2: SEHNR, FQNEAQ (reference sequence). The CDR3 covers 15 residues. The V and J ends lost 1 base and 2 bases respectively, with 11 bases between them.

This clonotype has ten or more counts. The CDR3 nucleotides read TGTGCCAGCAGTTTATTCCAGGGGTTTAATGAAAAACTGTTTTTT. Translated, it gives CASSLFQGFNEKLFF. The V and J genes are TRBV28 and TRBJ1-4; D possibly corresponds to TRBD1 (6 bases). V lost 1 base and J 4 bases, leaving 10 bases between the germline ends. The CDR3 is 15 amino acids. The germline V gene has CDR1 MDHEN and CDR2 SYDVKM.

This clonotype was recorded at least ten times. The chain recombines TRBV6-5 with TRBJ1-4, with D unclear. V was cut by 0 bases and J by 6 bases, with 8 bases left in between. The CDR3 sequence is 14 residues long. Germline CDR1 and CDR2: MNHEY and SVGAGI. The CDR3 region has the DNA TGTGCCAGCAGTTACTCCGCTGTAGATGAAAAACTGTTTTTT. Its translation: CASSYSAVDEKLFF.

Many counts were recorded for this clonotype. The genes are TRBV3-1 and TRBJ1-2; 11 positions match TRBD1. The CDR3 is made up of 15 amino acids. CDR1 is LGHDT, CDR2 YNNKEL, per germline (reference sequence). J was trimmed by 7 bases and V by 1 base; bases with no gene match: 5. CDR3 sequence: CASSQGGQGGFGYTF. CDR3 sequence (DNA): TGTGCCAGCAGCCAAGGGGGACAGGGGGGTTTTGGCTACACCTTC.

This clonotype has a handful of counts. The chain joins TRBV9 to TRBJ1-6; TRBD1 aligns across 8 bases. V was pared by 3 bases and J by 4 bases, with 3 bases of the junction left unmatched. The CDR3 runs 15 residues. CDR1 is SGDLS, CDR2 YYNGEE, per germline. The CDR3: CASSAGQGYNSPLHF. CDR3 nucleotides: TGTGCCAGCAGCGCCGGACAGGGTTATAATTCACCCCTCCACTTT.

Only a few counts were recorded for this clonotype. J is TRBJ2-1 and V is TRBV2, with 7 bases identical to TRBD1. The CDR3 is 14 amino acids. Germline lookup yields CDR1 SNHLY and CDR2 FYNNEI. Trimming took 5 bases from V and 9 from J; bases not matched to a gene: 10. CDR3 residues: CASSLEKGAAEQFF. CDR3 DNA: TGTGCCAGCAGTCTTGAAAAGGGGGCGGCTGAGCAGTTCTTC.

Only a few counts were recorded for this clonotype. The chain recombines TRBV12-3 or TRBV12-4 with TRBJ2-5; TRBD2 aligns across 8 bases. The CDR3 runs to 15 residues. Trimming cost V 4 bases and J 11 bases; bases outside gene matches: 15. The CDR3, as DNA: TGTGCCAGCAGTTCCGGTTTTGTTAGCGGGGTGACTCAGTACTTC. Amino acid sequence: CASSSGFVSGVTQYF.

The V call is TRBV7-2, the J call TRBJ1-1, with D unresolved. This CDR3 spans 14 amino acids. Germline loops: CDR1 SGHTA, CDR2 FQGNSA. Trimming shortened V by 0 bases and J by 4 bases, and 9 bases separated the two germline ends. DNA for the CDR3: TGTGCCAGCAGCTTAGCGCGGGGAGCCACTGAAGCTTTCTTT. Residues: CASSLARGATEAFF.

This clonotype was seen a few times. The chain couples TRBV2 to TRBJ1-1, with D perhaps matching TRBD1 (6 bases). Trimming left V 7 bases short and J 11 bases short, with 17 bases between. Germline V gene data show CDR1 as SNHLY and CDR2 as FYNNEI. CDR3 length: 12 amino acids. The CDR3 DNA reads TGTGCCAGCATCCCCCTGACAGGACGGGCTTTCTTT. Protein product: CASIPLTGRAFF.